The entry below gives a single T cell receptor (beta chain) sequence along with its context. Its antigen is not yet known. Per-base quality was not reported, and no clone a single base away is much larger than it. TCRbeta CDR3 regions were amplified from genomic DNA by means of the immunoSEQ Assay, a bias-controlled multiplex PCR. The authors processed their data as follows. The number of nucleated cells in each sample was estimated by amplification of reference gene primers within the assay. To quantify the absolute abundance of each unique TCRbeta CDR3 rearrangement, sequence reads were collapsed and filtered. Productive Simpson clonality was computed per sample as the square root of Simpson's diversity index over productive rearrangements. TCRdb obtained this table from immuneACCESS and retained in-frame rearrangements with V and J assigned. These tables miss some clones; where compared with another copy, unresolved V genes account for less than half of the shortfall, and the remainder is unexplained. V and J calls and clone size come straight from that table; D and trimming were deduced from the DNA. This sample comprises about 140,000 clones, approximately 85% of them detected only once. In total, the top ten clones hold 2.5% to 3% of the sample.

The entry originates in a study of blood T cell repertoires in COVID-19 (dated by TCRdb to 2019 to 2021). Concerning the study at large: Collaborator samples came from the United States, Italy and Spain and covered acute and convalescent phases of COVID-19. The repertoires were made available in a free public database intended to serve as a resource for research on the immune response to SARS-CoV-2. Deeply sampled blood TCRbeta repertoires from subjects exposed to, actively infected with, or recovered from COVID-19 were included in the dataset. Samples came from the ongoing ImmuneRACE study (first 160 participants) plus 1,254 subjects from 6 global collaborators. The sample metadata nearly always contained a de-identified subject ID, COVID-19 status, age in years and sex. Where available, HLA class I and class II types were obtained from metadata supplied by the sample provider rather than from assay-based typing. The prospective study material was composed of cDNA or gDNA derived from T cells, B-cell-depleted T cells, or PBMCs.

V loses 5 bases of germline sequence and J loses 1 base, and the interval between the two ends is 13 bases. The CDR3 runs 15 amino acids, cysteine and phenylalanine included. Only the CDR3 region is kept as DNA, spanning 45 bases read in frame from base 1. The germline V gene supplies CDR1 SNHLY and CDR2 FYNNEI. The collaborating institutions used their own protocols to collect whole blood in K2EDTA tubes. For TCRbeta analysis, collaborator samples were shipped as frozen whole blood, as isolated PBMCs, or as DNA extracted from either sample type. General conclusions and limits of the study: The amount of clinical and demographic metadata varied by source and participant and was provided uncurated.

The TCR comes from a man in his fifties or sixties with acute or convalescent COVID-19. The chain is encoded by TRBV2 joined to TRBJ2-3, and possibly TRBD2, on 6 matching bases. Sequencing was performed on peripheral blood. In nucleotide form, the sequence is TGTGCCAGCAGTAAGGTCGGGGGACGCACAGATACGCAGTATTTT. Its protein reads: CASSKVGGRTDTQYF.